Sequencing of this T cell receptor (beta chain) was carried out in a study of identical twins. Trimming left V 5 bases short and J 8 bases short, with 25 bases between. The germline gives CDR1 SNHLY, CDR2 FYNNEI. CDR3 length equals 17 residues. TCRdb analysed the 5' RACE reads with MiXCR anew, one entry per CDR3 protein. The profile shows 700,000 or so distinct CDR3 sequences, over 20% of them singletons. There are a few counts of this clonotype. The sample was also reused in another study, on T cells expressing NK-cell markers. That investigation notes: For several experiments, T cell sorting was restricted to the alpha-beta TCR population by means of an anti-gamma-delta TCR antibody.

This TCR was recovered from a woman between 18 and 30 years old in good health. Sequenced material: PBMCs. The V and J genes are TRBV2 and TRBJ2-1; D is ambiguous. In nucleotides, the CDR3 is TGTGCCAGCAGTCGGAGACCCGAGGAAGCTAACGGCGATGAGCAGTTCTTC. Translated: CASSRRPEEANGDEQFF.